Below, one T cell receptor beta chain is given with its context. Antigen: not known. PCR used 60 Vbeta primers and 13 Jbeta primers. Source study methods: Some 11 million of the approximately 80 million unique TCR beta chains counted in a later analysis were shared. Clones were read by immunoSEQ multiplex PCR, and TCRdb kept only the in-frame ones, dropping some. That table is the source of V, J and clone size, and D and trimming were worked out from the DNA. The sample shows about 200,000 clones, 80% to 90% of them seen only once. This sample is drawn from a study of cytomegalovirus exposure and HLA in healthy donors. Points from the study as a whole: HLA restriction was apparent for most CMV-associated TCR beta chains in a later analysis. Reported findings show TCR beta sequences accurately forecast HLA-A and HLA-B alleles in most subjects.

The sample taken for sequencing was PBMCs. The clonotype comes from a man in his forties in good health and CMV-seropositive.

The CDR3 bases are TGTGCCAGCAGCAAAGGGGAGCGTCACCCGGGACAGGGAGGGACCGGGGAGCTGTTTTTT. It yields the protein CASSKGERHPGQGGTGELFF. This rearrangement joins TRBV21-1 to TRBJ2-2; the table's D call, TRBD1, has no DNA check behind it. TRBV21-1 is described as a pseudogene. The CDR3 is 20 amino acids.